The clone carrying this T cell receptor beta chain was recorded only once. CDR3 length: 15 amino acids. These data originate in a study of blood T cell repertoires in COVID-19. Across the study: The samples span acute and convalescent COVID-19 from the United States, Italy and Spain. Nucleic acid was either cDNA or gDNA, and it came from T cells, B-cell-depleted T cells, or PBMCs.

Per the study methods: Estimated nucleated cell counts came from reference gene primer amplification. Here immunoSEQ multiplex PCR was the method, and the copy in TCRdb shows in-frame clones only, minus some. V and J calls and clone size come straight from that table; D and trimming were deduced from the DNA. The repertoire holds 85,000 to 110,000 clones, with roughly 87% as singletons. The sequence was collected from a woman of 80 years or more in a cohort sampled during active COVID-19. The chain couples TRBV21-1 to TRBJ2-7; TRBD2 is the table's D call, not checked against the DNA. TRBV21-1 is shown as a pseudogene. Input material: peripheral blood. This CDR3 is CASSTTGLGPYEQYF. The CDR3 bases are TGTGCCAGCAGCACCACGGGACTCGGACCGTACGAGCAGTACTTC.